These T cell receptor beta chains were read from a single sample in a study of shared clonotypes between healthy human individuals. Some clones are missing from TCRdb's copy, which holds only in-frame ones; the method was immunoSEQ multiplex PCR. The sample holds about 230,000 clones, 65% to 70% seen once. The material sequenced was memory CD4+ T cells sorted from blood. The receptor source for this set is a man aged 25-45 years in good health. CDR3s include the opening cysteine and the closing phenylalanine or tryptophan. Fields, in order: D gene, J gene, clone size, V gene, CDR3 DNA, CDR3 protein. D genes are given only for firm matches. Size is stated for part of the rows, as once, few or many counts, or as a class when the clone is expanded.

D gene: .; J gene: TRBJ2-7; clone size: .; V gene: TRBV18; CDR3 DNA: TGTGCCAGCTCACCTCGTTCGTCCCAGGGGGGCGAGCAGTACTTC; CDR3 protein: CASSPRSSQGGEQYF
D gene: .; J gene: TRBJ1-1; clone size: .; V gene: TRBV10-3; CDR3 DNA: TGTGCCATCAGTGAGTCGAGGGTGGGCACTGAAGCTTTCTTT; CDR3 protein: CAISESRVGTEAFF
D gene: TRBD1; J gene: TRBJ1-5; clone size: few; V gene: TRBV7-8; CDR3 DNA: TGTGCCAGCAGCTCGCACCGGGACAGGATCGGCCAGCCCCAGCATTTT; CDR3 protein: CASSSHRDRIGQPQHF
D gene: .; J gene: TRBJ2-1; clone size: .; V gene: TRBV18; CDR3 DNA: TGTGCCAGCTCACCACCTTCCCTACCTTCACCTGAGCAGTTCTTC; CDR3 protein: CASSPPSLPSPEQFF
D gene: TRBD2; J gene: TRBJ2-1; clone size: .; V gene: TRBV18; CDR3 DNA: TGTGCCAGCTCACCCCCGACTAGCGGACAATACAATGAGCAGTTCTTC; CDR3 protein: CASSPPTSGQYNEQFF
D gene: TRBD2; J gene: TRBJ2-3; clone size: .; V gene: TRBV19; CDR3 DNA: TGTGCCAGTAGTATAGCCCCTTCTAGCGGGAAATTGGATACGCAGTATTTT; CDR3 protein: CASSIAPSSGKLDTQYF
D gene: .; J gene: TRBJ2-1; clone size: few; V gene: TRBV29-1; CDR3 DNA: TGCAGCGTCGGGTACGACAATGAGCAGTTCTTC; CDR3 protein: CSVGYDNEQFF
D gene: TRBD1; J gene: TRBJ1-4; clone size: .; V gene: TRBV13; CDR3 DNA: TGTGCCAGCAGTTCAACAGGGGGGGCAACTAATGAAAAACTGTTTTTT; CDR3 protein: CASSSTGGATNEKLFF
D gene: .; J gene: TRBJ2-7; clone size: few; V gene: TRBV2; CDR3 DNA: TGTGCCAGCCAAACAGGTTCGTACGAGCAGTACTTC; CDR3 protein: CASQTGSYEQYF
D gene: .; J gene: TRBJ1-5; clone size: few; V gene: TRBV2; CDR3 DNA: TGTGCCAGCAGTGTGAGTTCAGGGGCTGCGCAGCCCCAGCATTTT; CDR3 protein: CASSVSSGAAQPQHF
D gene: .; J gene: TRBJ2-5; clone size: .; V gene: TRBV9; CDR3 DNA: TGTGCCAGCAGCGTCCTCCCGGGAGAGACCCAGTACTTC; CDR3 protein: CASSVLPGETQYF
D gene: .; J gene: TRBJ2-7; clone size: .; V gene: TRBV5-5; CDR3 DNA: TGTGCCAGCAGCTCCCAGCTAGGAGGGAGATTTGACTTC; CDR3 protein: CASSSQLGGRFDF
D gene: TRBD1; J gene: TRBJ2-7; clone size: .; V gene: TRBV11-2; CDR3 DNA: TGTGCCAGCAGCCAGGGGGCGAGTTACGAGCAGTACTTC; CDR3 protein: CASSQGASYEQYF
D gene: .; J gene: TRBJ2-1; clone size: .; V gene: TRBV6-5; CDR3 DNA: TGTGCCAGTGGGGGACAAACCAATGAGCAGTTCTTC; CDR3 protein: CASGGQTNEQFF
D gene: .; J gene: TRBJ2-2; clone size: .; V gene: TRBV2; CDR3 DNA: TGTGCCAGCAGTGTCCGAGAAAACACCGGGGAGCTGTTTTTT; CDR3 protein: CASSVRENTGELFF
D gene: TRBD1; J gene: TRBJ1-2; clone size: few; V gene: TRBV7-2; CDR3 DNA: TGTGCCAGCAGCCAGAAGGCAGGGGGTCGGGGCTACACCTTC; CDR3 protein: CASSQKAGGRGYTF